Sequencing of this TCR beta chain was carried out in a study of blood T cells in healthy people across ages. As concerns this clonotype: The antigen remains undetermined.

With 3 bases removed from V and 1 base from J, the gap between germline ends came to 12 bases. This CDR3 comprises 14 residues. Germline V lookup: CDR1 DFQATT, CDR2 SNEGSKA (reference sequence). A second PCR, run for roughly 7 to 12 cycles, used a sample-barcoded 5' primer plus a J-beta primer mix. TCRdb analysed the 5' RACE reads with MiXCR anew, one entry per CDR3 protein. The sample lists under 850,000 distinct CDR3 sequences; approximately 35% were seen once. Broader study findings: Because donor CMV status was unknown, expanded clonotype changes were possibly confounded. Without sorted subsets, naive and antigen-experienced compartments could not be conclusively compared. Per million T cells, TCR beta diversity dropped roughly linearly as age increased. Both higher diversity and more naive CD4+ cells marked long-lived donors when set against aged donors.

The sample comprised blood. The sequence was obtained from a man younger than 30 in good health. The chain joins TRBV20-1 to TRBJ1-1, with a tentative D call TRBD1 (5 bases). The CDR3 DNA reads as TGCAGTGCTAGCGGGAGGGGACGGAACACTGAAGCTTTCTTT. Protein sequence: CSASGRGRNTEAFF.